This T cell receptor beta chain stems from a study of STAT3 mutations in large granular lymphocyte leukemia. On this clone: The antigen is unknown.

Only in-frame clones appear in the TCRdb table, and some are missing; sequencing was by immunoSEQ multiplex PCR. The table lists some 28,000 clones, 65% to 80% of them singletons. Study-wide results and caveats: Every T-LGLL patient had at least one immunodominant TCRbeta clonotype. In some patients, a small highly pathogenic clone possibly went undetected.

The sequenced sample consisted of peripheral blood mononuclear cells. The TCR sequence derives from a woman aged 50 to 60 with T-cell large granular lymphocyte leukemia. Some clones in this sample may be carry-over from other donors' samples.

The DNA of the CDR3 is TGTGCCAGCAGCAGGCAGGCAGATACGCAGTATTTT. As protein: CASSRQADTQYF. This sequence joins TRBV5-4 and TRBJ2-3; D is uncertain. The CDR3 spans 12 residues. V lost 4 bases to trimming and J lost 4 bases, with 7 bases between them. Germline V gives CDR1 SGHNT, CDR2 YYREEE (reference sequence).